These 20 T cell receptor beta chains were all obtained from the same sample, sequenced in a study of blood T cell repertoires in COVID-19. TCRdb's copy holds only in-frame clones and misses some; the assay was immunoSEQ multiplex PCR. The sample carries over 250,000 clones, approximately 85% recorded once. Sequenced sample: peripheral blood. These receptors were taken from a woman between 65 and 79 years old with acute or convalescent COVID-19.

The V and J genes are TRBV30 and TRBJ1-1, with TRBD1 identical over 11 bases. From germline, CDR1 is GTSNPN and CDR2 SVGIG (reference sequence). V was clipped by 1 base and J by 6 bases; unmatched bases: 4. The CDR3 loop spans 14 amino acids. The CDR3 sequence: CAWSAGTGGAEAFF. DNA of the CDR3: TGTGCCTGGAGTGCAGGGACAGGGGGGGCTGAAGCTTTCTTT.

This clone was recorded a few times. J is TRBJ1-6 and V is TRBV18; D possibly corresponds to TRBD1 (6 bases). The V gene lost 1 base and the J gene lost 7 bases, with 8 bases spanning the gap. In germline, CDR1 is KGHSH, CDR2 LQKENI. The CDR3 totals 14 residues. The CDR3: CASSPQTGNSPLHF. CDR3 coding DNA: TGTGCCAGCTCACCACAAACAGGGAATTCACCCCTCCACTTT.

This chain uses TRBV5-1 with TRBJ1-2; perhaps TRBD1 as D (5 bases). The CDR3 runs to 17 residues. With 0 bases removed from V and 6 bases from J, the gap between germline ends came to 21 bases. Germline values: CDR1 SGHRS, CDR2 YFSETQ. The CDR3 reads CASSLDPAGPGENGYTF. As DNA, the CDR3 is TGCGCCAGCAGCTTGGATCCAGCGGGGCCTGGGGAGAATGGCTACACCTTC.

The chain couples TRBV21-1 to TRBJ1-2. TRBV21-1 is shown as a pseudogene. This CDR3 has 15 residues. The DNA of the CDR3 is TGTGCCAGCAGACCGCGGGGGCCCCTAAACTATGGCTACACCTTC. Protein sequence: CASRPRGPLNYGYTF.

The chain is built from TRBV18 and TRBJ1-1; D is perhaps TRBD1 (6 bases). V lost 2 bases and J lost 9, with 13 bases in between. CDR1 is KGHSH and CDR2 is LQKENI in the germline V gene. This CDR3 has 13 amino acids. The DNA of the CDR3 is TGTGCCAGCTCACCAAGTAGCAGGGGACAAGCTTTCTTT. This codes for CASSPSSRGQAFF. Combining the CDR3 with reference TRBV18 and TRBJ1-1 gives the whole variable domain NAGVMQNPRHLVRRRGQEARLRCSPMKGHSHVYWYRQLPEEGLKFMVYLQKENIIDESGMPKERFSAEFPKEGPSILRIQQVVRGDSAAYFCASSPSSRGQAFFGQGTRLTVV.

The chain carries TRBV29-1 and TRBJ1-1, with 9 nucleotides matching TRBD1. Germline loops: CDR1 SQVTM, CDR2 ANQGSEA. The CDR3 totals 15 residues. The trim removed 6 bases at V and 11 bases at J, leaving 19 bases unmatched. For the CDR3, the DNA is TGCAGCGTAGCGGACAGGGGCCGGGGGGTGCTTCCCGCTTTCTTT. Its translation is CSVADRGRGVLPAFF.

The chain carries TRBV5-4 and TRBJ2-7, with D perhaps TRBD2 (5 bases). There are 13 residues in the CDR3. Trimming pared 0 bases from V and 4 bases from J, leaving 8 bases between. CDR1 SGHNT and CDR2 YYREEE come from the germline V gene (reference sequence). The CDR3: CASSLGAGYEQYF. The CDR3 DNA reads as TGTGCCAGCAGCTTGGGTGCGGGTTACGAGCAGTACTTC.

The J gene is TRBJ1-6, the V gene TRBV5-4, with D possibly being TRBD1 (5 bases). The CDR3 is 15 residues long. Germline CDR1 is SGHNT and CDR2 is YYREEE (reference sequence). The V gene lost 4 bases and the J gene lost 3 bases, with 11 bases spanning the gap. This chain's CDR3 is CASSLGGVYNSPLHF. Written as DNA, the CDR3 is TGTGCCAGCAGCCTCGGAGGGGTCTATAATTCACCCCTCCACTTT.

The chain employs TRBV10-3 and TRBJ1-4, with 8 bases aligning to TRBD1. The CDR3 is made up of 12 amino acids. Germline-derived CDR1 and CDR2 are ENHRY and SYGVKD. Trimming cost V 10 bases and J 7 bases; bases outside gene matches: 5. CDR3: CATSGGGEKLFF. For the CDR3, the DNA is TGTGCCACCTCAGGGGGCGGTGAAAAACTGTTTTTT.

V gene TRBV7-2 combines with J gene TRBJ2-7, with 7 bases aligning to TRBD2. Germline lookup yields CDR1 SGHTA and CDR2 FQGNSA. V shed 1 base and J 0 bases; nucleotides not matched to a gene: 3. The CDR3 covers 15 residues. The CDR3 reads CASSLGGGLSYEQYF. In DNA form, the CDR3 reads TGTGCCAGCAGCTTAGGCGGGGGACTCTCCTACGAGCAGTACTTC.

The chain is built from TRBV4-1 and TRBJ1-1; TRBD1 might be the D (5 bases). Trimming pared 3 bases from V and 4 bases from J, leaving 15 bases between. Germline loops: CDR1 MGHRA, CDR2 YSYEKL. CDR3 length: 15 amino acids. This chain's CDR3 is CASSQTAGLGTEAFF. Written as DNA, the CDR3 is TGCGCCAGCAGCCAGACCGCAGGGTTGGGCACTGAAGCTTTCTTT.

The rearrangement uses TRBV28 and TRBJ1-5; TRBD1 agrees at 9 bases. The CDR3 has 14 amino acids. Germline-derived CDR1 and CDR2 are MDHEN and SYDVKM. With V trimmed by 8 bases and J by 2 bases, 4 bases remained unmatched. The CDR3 DNA sequence: TGTGCCAGCGGGGACAGGGATGGCAATCAGCCCCAGCATTTT. Its translation: CASGDRDGNQPQHF.

This chain uses TRBV6-5 with TRBJ2-1; 8 bases fit TRBD2. Germline V gives CDR1 MNHEY, CDR2 SVGAGI. V shed 7 bases and J 7 bases; nucleotides not matched to a gene: 6. The CDR3 is 13 residues long. DNA of the CDR3: TGTGCCAGCACGCGGGGGGCAAGGAATGAGCAGTTCTTC. Its protein product is CASTRGARNEQFF.

The V and J genes are TRBV18 and TRBJ2-3, with 9 bases matching TRBD1. Germline CDR1 and CDR2: KGHSH and LQKENI. Unmatched junction bases numbered 7, after V lost 8 bases and J lost 1 base. The CDR3 extends over 15 amino acids. In DNA, the CDR3 is TGTGCCAGCCTCCCCCGGGACAGGGGCACAGATACGCAGTATTTT. Translated: CASLPRDRGTDTQYF.

J is TRBJ2-3 and V is TRBV7-9; D gene ambiguous. Per germline, CDR1 SEHNR and CDR2 FQNEAQ (reference sequence). V shed 3 bases and J shed 5 bases, with 12 bases lying between them. This CDR3 spans 14 amino acids. As DNA, the CDR3 is TGTGCCAGCAGCTTGAGCGAAAGGAAAGATACGCAGTATTTT. Encoded protein: CASSLSERKDTQYF.

In its sample, this clone was seen a few times. The chain couples TRBV19 to TRBJ2-2, with D possibly matching TRBD2 (6 bases). Trimming shortened V by 10 bases and J by 5 bases, and 20 bases separated the two germline ends. Per germline, CDR1 LNHDA and CDR2 SQIVND (reference sequence). The CDR3 has 15 amino acids. CDR3 DNA: TGTGCCACCGCGAGTGGCGGGGCGGCGACCGGGGAGCTGTTTTTT. Amino acids: CATASGGAATGELFF.

In its sample, this clone was seen once. The chain uses TRBV6-1 and TRBJ1-1, with D possibly being TRBD1 (5 bases). V was trimmed by 4 bases and J by 0 bases, leaving 15 bases between them. The CDR3 runs to 16 residues. Germline V lookup: CDR1 MNHNS, CDR2 SASEGT. The CDR3 coding sequence is TGTGCCAGCAGTGGTCCCGGGACTGACTTGAACACTGAAGCTTTCTTT. Its protein is CASSGPGTDLNTEAFF.

This chain joins TRBV2 and TRBJ2-1; TRBD2 might be the D (5 bases). Trimming shortened V by 5 bases and J by 0 bases, and 11 bases separated the two germline ends. Per germline, CDR1 SNHLY and CDR2 FYNNEI. The CDR3 extends over 15 amino acids. This CDR3 is CASSPLRGSYNEQFF. The CDR3 region has the DNA TGTGCCAGCAGTCCCTTACGGGGCTCCTACAATGAGCAGTTCTTC.

The chain has TRBV5-6 and TRBJ2-5; 10 bases are shared with TRBD2. V gave up 1 base and J gave up 5 bases; unmatched junction bases: 8. The CDR3 extends over 16 amino acids. Looked up from germline, CDR1 is SGHDT and CDR2 is YYEEEE. This chain's CDR3 is CASSLRLAGVRETQYF. The CDR3 nucleotides read TGTGCCAGCAGCTTGCGTCTAGCGGGGGTAAGGGAGACCCAGTACTTC. Drawing the rest from reference TRBV5-6 and TRBJ2-5, the complete variable domain is DAGVTQSPTHLIKTRGQQVTLRCSPKSGHDTVSWYQQALGQGPQFIFQYYEEEERQRGNFPDRFSGHQFPNYSSELNVNALLLGDSALYLCASSLRLAGVRETQYFGPGTRLLVL.

This chain uses TRBV11-2 with TRBJ2-2; 11 bases are a match to TRBD2. The V gene's germline CDR1 is SGHAT and CDR2 FQNNGV. The CDR3 is made up of 14 amino acids. After removal of 4 bases from V and 8 bases from J, the junction contained 3 bases not matched to a gene. CDR3: CASSWGLAEGELFF. The CDR3 DNA sequence: TGTGCCAGCAGCTGGGGACTAGCGGAGGGGGAGCTGTTTTTT.